The entry below describes one T cell receptor beta chain. Its antigen is as yet unknown. This record comes from a study of brain T cells in children with intractable seizures. CDR3 length equals 13 residues. From germline, CDR1 is SGHAT and CDR2 FQNNGV. The germline V and J ends were trimmed by 6 bases and 4 bases, with 12 bases remaining between them. Study conclusions and caveats: Only CDR3 sequence similarity suggested viral specificity, without known HCMV serostatus.

Time point defined: blood from clinic visit 5 months post-surgery; TSC patient then seizure free. Surgery cases with the highest brain T cell transcript signatures were chosen for sequencing. Libraries were prepared by immunoSEQ multiplex PCR; TCRdb keeps only in-frame clonotypes and omits some of them. This repertoire shows 340,000 or so clones, roughly 93% found once; its top ten account for 4.5% to 7%. The material sequenced was peripheral blood, taken less than 6 months after surgery. The clonotype originates from a boy under three years old with tuberous sclerosis and intractable seizures. J is TRBJ1-2 and V is TRBV11-2; D is unclear. CDR3 residues: CASRVYRPYGYTF. The CDR3 nucleotides read TGTGCCAGCAGGGTCTACAGACCCTATGGCTACACCTTC.